This T cell receptor beta chain originates from a study of shared clonotypes between healthy human individuals. The naive CD8 subset, CD45RO-negative cells positively selected for CCR7, excluded terminally differentiated effector memory CD45RA+ cells. All participating donors were Caucasian adults from Nashville, Tennessee. This clone was observed a handful of times. Its antigen is unidentified. Points from the study as a whole: Some clonotypes were shared by all four sorted-subset donors, while others were not shared. The non-shared ones had lower generation probabilities than the shared ones.

TCRdb's table, derived via immunoSEQ multiplex PCR, lists solely in-frame clones and lacks some. The repertoire has around 700,000 clones, approximately 90% of them found once; the top ten carry about 24%. The CDR3 has 12 amino acids. The germline gives CDR1 SEHNR, CDR2 FQNEAQ (reference sequence). V dropped 4 bases and J dropped 3 bases, with 6 bases sitting between them. The sequenced sample was naive CD8+ T cells sorted from blood. The source is a man aged 30 to 39 in good health. J is TRBJ1-1 and V is TRBV7-9; D unresolved. As DNA, the CDR3 is TGTGCCAGCAGCTACAGCGACACTGAAGCTTTCTTT. This gives the protein CASSYSDTEAFF.